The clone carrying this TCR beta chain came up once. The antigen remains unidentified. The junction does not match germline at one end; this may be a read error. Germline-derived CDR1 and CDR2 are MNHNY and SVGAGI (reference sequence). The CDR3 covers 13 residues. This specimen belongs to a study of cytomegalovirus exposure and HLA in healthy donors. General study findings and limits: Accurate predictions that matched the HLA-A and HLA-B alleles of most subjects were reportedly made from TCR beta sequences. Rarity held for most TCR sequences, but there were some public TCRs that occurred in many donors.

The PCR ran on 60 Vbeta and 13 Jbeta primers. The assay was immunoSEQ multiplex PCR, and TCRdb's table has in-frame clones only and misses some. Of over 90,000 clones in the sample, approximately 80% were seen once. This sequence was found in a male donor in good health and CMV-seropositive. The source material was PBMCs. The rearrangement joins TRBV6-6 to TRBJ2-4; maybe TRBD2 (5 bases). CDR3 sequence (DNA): TGTGCCAGCAGTTACTCAGCGGAAAACAGTCAGTACTTC. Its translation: CASSYSAENSQYF.